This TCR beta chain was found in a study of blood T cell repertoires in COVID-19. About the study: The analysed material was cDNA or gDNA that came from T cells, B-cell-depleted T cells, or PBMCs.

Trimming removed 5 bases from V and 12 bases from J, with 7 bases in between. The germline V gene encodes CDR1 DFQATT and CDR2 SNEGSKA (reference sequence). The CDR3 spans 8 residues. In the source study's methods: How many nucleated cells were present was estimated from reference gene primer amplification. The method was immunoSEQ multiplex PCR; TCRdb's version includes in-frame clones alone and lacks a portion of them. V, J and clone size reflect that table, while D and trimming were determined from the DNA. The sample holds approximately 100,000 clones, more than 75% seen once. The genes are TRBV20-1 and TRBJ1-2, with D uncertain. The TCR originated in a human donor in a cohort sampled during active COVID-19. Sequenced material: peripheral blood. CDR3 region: CSASRDTF. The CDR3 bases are TGCAGTGCTTCACGGGACACCTTC.